The 10 T cell receptor beta chains below come from one sample, sequenced in a study of CD8 T cells in ankylosing spondylitis. General study points: A TCR beta motif of eight highly homologous variants appeared characteristic of ankylosing spondylitis blood.

TCRdb independently ran MiXCR on the 5' RACE reads; one entry per CDR3 protein. The table includes 470,000 or so distinct CDR3 sequences, roughly 27% detected once. No antigen has been identified for these receptors. Sequencing was done on a sample of blood, either unsorted or a sorted T cell fraction (not recorded which). Source of these receptors: a male donor with ankylosing spondylitis.

The chain recombines TRBV6-1 with TRBJ1-3; no clear D. The CDR3 runs to 16 residues. Germline lookup yields CDR1 MNHNS and CDR2 SASEGT. V lost 7 bases, J lost 0 bases, and 16 bases lay in between. The CDR3 sequence: CASTGRPGVSGNTIYF. The CDR3 coding sequence is TGTGCCAGCACCGGACGGCCTGGGGTCTCTGGAAACACCATATATTTT.

V usage is TRBV19 and J usage is TRBJ1-5; D unresolved. Germline values: CDR1 LNHDA, CDR2 SQIVND (reference sequence). The germline V and J ends were trimmed by 3 bases and 4 bases, with 10 bases remaining between them. The CDR3 contains 14 residues. This CDR3 reads CASSIISTNQPQHF. The CDR3, as DNA: TGTGCCAGTAGTATTATATCGACAAATCAGCCCCAGCATTTT.

This clonotype was picked up a small number of times. V and J are TRBV20-1 and TRBJ2-5, with D possibly TRBD2 on 5 matching bases. The CDR3 sequence is 12 residues long. V was shortened by 5 bases and J by 2 bases, with 9 bases between the two germline ends. Germline CDR1 reads DFQATT; CDR2 reads SNEGSKA (reference sequence). The CDR3 DNA sequence: TGCAGTGCTCTGCGGGTACAAGAGACCCAGTACTTC. It yields the protein CSALRVQETQYF.

The chain has TRBV19 and TRBJ2-3, with D tentatively TRBD2 (6 bases). The germline V and J ends were trimmed by 6 bases and 1 base, with 17 bases remaining between them. The CDR3 is made up of 16 amino acids. CDR1 and CDR2 (germline): LNHDA, SQIVND (reference sequence). Here the CDR3 DNA reads TGTGCCAGTAGCCCGCCGGCGGGACTCCGCACAGATACGCAGTATTTT. As protein: CASSPPAGLRTDTQYF. Full variable domain (outside the CDR3, taken from reference TRBV19 and TRBJ2-3): DGGITQSPKYLFRKEGQNVTLSCEQNLNHDAMYWYRQDPGQGLRLIYYSQIVNDFQKGDIAEGYSVSREKKESFPLTVTSAQKNPTAFYLCASSPPAGLRTDTQYFGPGTRLTVL.

The V call is TRBV11-2, the J call TRBJ1-4; D remains ambiguous. There are 17 residues in the CDR3. Germline CDR1 SGHAT, CDR2 FQNNGV. Deletions cut 0 bases from V and 3 bases from J, with 14 bases between. CDR3 region: CASSLEGPMWPNEKLFF. For the CDR3, the DNA is TGTGCCAGCAGCTTAGAAGGACCTATGTGGCCTAATGAAAAACTGTTTTTT. The full variable domain, rest sourced from reference TRBV11-2 and TRBJ1-4, is EAGVAQSPRYKIIEKRQSVAFWCNPISGHATLYWYQQILGQGPKLLIQFQNNGVVDDSQLPKDRFSAERLKGVDSTLKIQPAKLEDSAVYLCASSLEGPMWPNEKLFFGSGTQLSVL.

At least ten counts were recorded for this clonotype. The chain joins TRBV16 to TRBJ1-2, with D uncertain. Germline loops: CDR1 KGHSY, CDR2 FQNENV. The CDR3 contains 13 residues. Trimming took off 4 bases at V and 8 bases at J, with 14 bases between the two ends. CDR3 in amino acids: CASSPRSGLGYTF. For the CDR3, the DNA is TGTGCCAGCAGCCCCAGAAGCGGGTTAGGCTACACCTTC.

The chain carries TRBV6-1 and TRBJ2-2, with TRBD2 as a possible D gene (5 bases). The V end was cut by 7 bases, the J end by 1 base, with 10 bases between. The CDR3 loop spans 14 amino acids. Germline assignment: CDR1 MNHNS and CDR2 SASEGT. CDR3: CASIRSGNTGELFF. The CDR3 DNA reads TGTGCCAGCATTCGAAGCGGGAACACCGGGGAGCTGTTTTTT.

At least ten counts were recorded for this clonotype. This chain links TRBV11-2 with TRBJ1-1; D call uncertain. CDR1 is SGHAT and CDR2 is FQNNGV in the germline V gene. The ends were cut back, 4 bases at V and 3 bases at J, with 18 bases in the middle. The CDR3 extends over 16 amino acids. The CDR3 reads CASSSLGPQTYTEAFF. The CDR3 DNA is TGTGCCAGCAGCTCGTTAGGGCCGCAGACTTACACTGAAGCTTTCTTT.

V and J are TRBV3-1 and TRBJ1-6; D gene ambiguous. V lost 1 base to trimming and J lost 10 bases, with 8 bases between them. The CDR3 has 13 residues. Germline-derived CDR1 and CDR2 are LGHDT and YNNKEL (reference sequence). The CDR3 DNA is TGTGCCAGCAGCCAAGGTGTCGGGTCACCCCTCCACTTT. It codes for CASSQGVGSPLHF.

This clonotype was seen a few times. This rearrangement joins TRBV4-2 to TRBJ1-1, with 11 bases lining up with TRBD1. CDR3 length: 18 residues. V was pared by 1 base and J by 6 bases, with 13 bases of the junction left unmatched. Germline V CDR1 and CDR2: LGHNA, YNFKEQ. CDR3: CASSQVGGDRGFKAEAFF. The CDR3 nucleotides read TGTGCCAGCAGCCAAGTAGGCGGGGACAGGGGGTTTAAGGCTGAAGCTTTCTTT.